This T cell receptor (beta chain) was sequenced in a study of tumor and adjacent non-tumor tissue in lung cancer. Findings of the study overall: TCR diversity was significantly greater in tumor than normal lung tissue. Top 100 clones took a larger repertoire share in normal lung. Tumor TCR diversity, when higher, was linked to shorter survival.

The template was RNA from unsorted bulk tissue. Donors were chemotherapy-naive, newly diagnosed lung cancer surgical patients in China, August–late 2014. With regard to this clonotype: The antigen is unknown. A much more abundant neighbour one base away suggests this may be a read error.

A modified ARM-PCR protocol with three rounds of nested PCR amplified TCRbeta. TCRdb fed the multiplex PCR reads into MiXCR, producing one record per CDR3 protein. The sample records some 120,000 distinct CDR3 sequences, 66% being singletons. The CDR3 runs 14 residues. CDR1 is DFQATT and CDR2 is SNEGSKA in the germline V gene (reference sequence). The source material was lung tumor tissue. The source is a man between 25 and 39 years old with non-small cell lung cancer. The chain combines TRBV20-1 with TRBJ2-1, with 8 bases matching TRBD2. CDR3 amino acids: CSASGRVSYNEQLF. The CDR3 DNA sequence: TGCAGTGCTAGCGGGAGGGTCTCCTACAATGAGCAGTTATTC.